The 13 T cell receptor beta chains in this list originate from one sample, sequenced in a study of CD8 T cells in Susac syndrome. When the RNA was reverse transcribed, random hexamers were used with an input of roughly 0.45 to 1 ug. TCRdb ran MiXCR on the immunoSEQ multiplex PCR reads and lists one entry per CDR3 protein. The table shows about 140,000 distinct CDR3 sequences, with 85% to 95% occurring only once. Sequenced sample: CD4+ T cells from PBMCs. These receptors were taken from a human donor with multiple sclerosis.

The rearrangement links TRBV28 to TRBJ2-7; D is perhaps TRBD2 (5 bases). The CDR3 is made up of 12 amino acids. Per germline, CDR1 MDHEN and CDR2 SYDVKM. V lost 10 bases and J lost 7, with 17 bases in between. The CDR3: CATIRTFGEQYF. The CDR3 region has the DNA TGTGCCACCATCCGGACTTTCGGGGAGCAGTACTTC.

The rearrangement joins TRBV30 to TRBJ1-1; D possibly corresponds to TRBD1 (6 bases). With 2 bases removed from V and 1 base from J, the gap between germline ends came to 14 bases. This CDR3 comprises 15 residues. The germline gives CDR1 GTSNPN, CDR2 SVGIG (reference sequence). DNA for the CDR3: TGTGCCTGGAGTCAAATGACAGGACGGAACACTGAAGCTTTCTTT. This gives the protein CAWSQMTGRNTEAFF.

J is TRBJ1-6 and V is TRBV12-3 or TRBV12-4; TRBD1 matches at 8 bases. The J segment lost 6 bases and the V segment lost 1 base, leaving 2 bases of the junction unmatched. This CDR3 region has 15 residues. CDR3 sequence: CASSLETGGNSPLHF. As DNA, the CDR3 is TGTGCCAGCAGTTTAGAAACAGGGGGTAATTCACCCCTCCACTTT.

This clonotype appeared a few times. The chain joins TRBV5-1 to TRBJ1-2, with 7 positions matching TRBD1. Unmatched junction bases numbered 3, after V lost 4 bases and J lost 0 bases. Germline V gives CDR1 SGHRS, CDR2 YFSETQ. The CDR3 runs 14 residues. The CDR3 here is CASSRDSTNYGYTF. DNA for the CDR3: TGCGCCAGCAGCCGGGACAGCACTAACTATGGCTACACCTTC.

The CDR3: CAWSVRAVSGRRSYEQYF. For the CDR3, the DNA is TGTGCCTGGAGTGTACGTGCGGTTTCGGGACGGAGGTCCTACGAGCAGTACTTC. The J gene is TRBJ2-7, the V gene TRBV30, with D perhaps matching TRBD1 or TRBD2 (5 bases each). V was clipped by 0 bases and J by 1 base, with 22 bases between them. Germline assignment: CDR1 GTSNPN and CDR2 SVGIG (reference sequence). This CDR3 has 18 amino acids.

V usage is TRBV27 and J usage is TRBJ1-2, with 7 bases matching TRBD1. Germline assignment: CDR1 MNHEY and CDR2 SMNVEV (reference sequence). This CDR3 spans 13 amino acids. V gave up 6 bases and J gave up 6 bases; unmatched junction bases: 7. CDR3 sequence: CASSDREEDGYTF. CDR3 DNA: TGTGCCAGCAGCGACAGGGAGGAGGATGGCTACACCTTC.

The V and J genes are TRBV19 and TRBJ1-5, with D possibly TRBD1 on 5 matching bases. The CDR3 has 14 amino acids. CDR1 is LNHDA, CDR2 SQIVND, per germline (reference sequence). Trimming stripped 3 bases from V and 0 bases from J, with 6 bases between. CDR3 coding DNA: TGTGCCAGTAGTATCCAGGGTAGCAATCAGCCCCAGCATTTT. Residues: CASSIQGSNQPQHF.

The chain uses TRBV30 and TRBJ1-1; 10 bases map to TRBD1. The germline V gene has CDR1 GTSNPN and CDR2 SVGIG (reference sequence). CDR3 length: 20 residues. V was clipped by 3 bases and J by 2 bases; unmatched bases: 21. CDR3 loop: CAWSRWMGQGSLSTNTEAFF. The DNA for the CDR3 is TGTGCCTGGAGCCGGTGGATGGGACAGGGGAGTTTGTCAACCAACACTGAAGCTTTCTTT.

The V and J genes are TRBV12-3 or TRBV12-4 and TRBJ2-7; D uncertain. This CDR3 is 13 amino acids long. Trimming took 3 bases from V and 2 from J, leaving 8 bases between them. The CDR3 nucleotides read TGTGCCAGCAGTTTTCATGGGACCTACGAGCAGTACTTC. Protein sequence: CASSFHGTYEQYF.

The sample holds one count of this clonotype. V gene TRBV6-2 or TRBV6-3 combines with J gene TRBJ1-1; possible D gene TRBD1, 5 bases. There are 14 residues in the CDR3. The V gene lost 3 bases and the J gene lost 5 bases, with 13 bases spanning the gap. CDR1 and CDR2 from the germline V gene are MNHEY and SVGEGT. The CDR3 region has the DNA TGTGCCAGCAGTTATGCTCCGGGGGGAACTGAAGCTTTCTTT. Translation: CASSYAPGGTEAFF.

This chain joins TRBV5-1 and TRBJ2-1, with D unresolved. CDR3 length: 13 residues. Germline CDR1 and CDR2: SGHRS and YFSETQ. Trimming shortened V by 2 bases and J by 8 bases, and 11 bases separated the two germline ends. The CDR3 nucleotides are TGCGCCAGCAGCTTTAACTCCGTCGATGAGCAGTTCTTC. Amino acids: CASSFNSVDEQFF.

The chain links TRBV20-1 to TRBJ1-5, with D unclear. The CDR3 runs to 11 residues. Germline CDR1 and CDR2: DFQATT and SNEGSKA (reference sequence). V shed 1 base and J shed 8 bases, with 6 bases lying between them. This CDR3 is CSARGKEPQHF. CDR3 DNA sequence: TGCAGTGCTAGAGGAAAAGAGCCCCAGCATTTT.

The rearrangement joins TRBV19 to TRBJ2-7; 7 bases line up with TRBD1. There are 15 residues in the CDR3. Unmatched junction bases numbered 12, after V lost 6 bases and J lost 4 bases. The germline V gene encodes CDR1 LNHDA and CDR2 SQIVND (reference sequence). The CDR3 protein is CASRRQGMTPYEQYF. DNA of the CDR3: TGTGCCAGTAGGCGACAGGGAATGACACCGTACGAGCAGTACTTC.